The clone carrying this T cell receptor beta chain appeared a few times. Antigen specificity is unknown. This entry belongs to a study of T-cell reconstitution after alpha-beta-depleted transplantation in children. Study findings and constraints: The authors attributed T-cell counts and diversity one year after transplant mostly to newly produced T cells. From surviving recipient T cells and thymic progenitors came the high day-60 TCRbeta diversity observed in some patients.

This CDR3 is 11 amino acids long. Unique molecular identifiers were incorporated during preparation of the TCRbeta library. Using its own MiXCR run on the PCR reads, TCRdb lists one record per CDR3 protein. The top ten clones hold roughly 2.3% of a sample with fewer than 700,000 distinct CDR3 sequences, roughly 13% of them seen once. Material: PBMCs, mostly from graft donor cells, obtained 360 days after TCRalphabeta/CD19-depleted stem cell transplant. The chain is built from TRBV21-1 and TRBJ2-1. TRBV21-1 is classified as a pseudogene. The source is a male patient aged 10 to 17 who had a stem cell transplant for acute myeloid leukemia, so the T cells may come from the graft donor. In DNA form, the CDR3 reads TGTGCCAGCAGCAAGAGCGTTGAGCAGTTCTTC. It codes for CASSKSVEQFF.